The text below deals with one T cell receptor beta chain. Its antigen is unknown. No much larger clonotype is one base removed from it; base qualities were not supplied. Participants in the prospective study were enrolled through a virtual design, were aged 18 to 89 years, and lived in roughly 25 United States geographic areas. Cohort assignment in the prospective study relied on participant-reported clinical history from a screening survey and a study questionnaire. Recovered participants in ImmuneRACE Cohort 3 were defined by two consecutive negative NP/OP PCR tests, clearance by a healthcare professional, or resolution of symptoms. Each participant in the prospective study had whole blood, serum and a nasopharyngeal or oropharyngeal swab collected by mobile phlebotomists. Prospective study participants could optionally give additional blood draws and questionnaires over an approximately two-month period. Prospective study blood samples were shipped either frozen or at room temperature before DNA extraction.

TCRbeta CDR3 regions were amplified from genomic DNA by means of the immunoSEQ Assay, a bias-controlled multiplex PCR. In the paper's pipeline: Nucleated cell counts per sample were estimated from amplification of reference gene primers within the assay. To quantify the absolute abundance of each unique TCRbeta CDR3 rearrangement, sequence reads were collapsed and filtered. For each sample, productive Simpson clonality was calculated by taking the square root of Simpson's diversity index across productive rearrangements. TCRdb mirrors the immuneACCESS table, restricted to in-frame sequences. Some clones are absent from its copies; in checked studies, under half trace to an unresolved V gene, and the reason for the others is unknown. Clone size and V and J calls were adopted from that table, with D and trimming inferred from the DNA. Here the sample has approximately 200,000 clones; around 80% occur a single time. 1.8% of the sample is held by the ten biggest clonotypes.

The germline V gene (reference sequence) gives CDR1 as SEHNR and CDR2 as FQNEAQ. The CDR3 covers 18 residues, taking in both the cysteine and the phenylalanine. Just CDR3 DNA is preserved here, 54 bases in frame from base 1. Trimming removed 3 bases from V and 0 bases from J; the gene matches leave 9 bases unexplained. These data belong to a study of blood T cell repertoires in COVID-19 (dated by TCRdb to the early 2020s). Broadly, across the study: Collaborator samples came from the United States, Italy and Spain and covered acute and convalescent phases of COVID-19. The material from the prospective study consisted of cDNA or gDNA derived from T cells, B-cell-depleted T cells, or PBMCs. The dataset comprised deeply sampled blood TCRbeta repertoires from subjects exposed to, actively infected with, or recovered from COVID-19. The repertoires were released in a freely available public database intended as a resource for research on the immune response to SARS-CoV-2. The samples were drawn from two sources: the first 160 participants of the ongoing ImmuneRACE study, and 1,000 to 1,500 subjects contributed by 6 global collaborators. Sample metadata almost always included a de-identified subject ID, COVID-19 status, age in years and sex. Where available, HLA class I and class II types were obtained from metadata supplied by the sample provider rather than from assay-based typing.

General findings and caveats noted by the study authors: Clinical and demographic metadata were provided uncurated, with the amount varying by source and participant.

This clonotype originated in a man in his 60s who had recovered from COVID-19. Sequenced: PBMCs or T cells enriched from blood (not recorded which). The sequence links TRBV7-9 to TRBJ2-3, with 10 bases aligning to TRBD2. The bases are TGTGCCAGCAGCTTGGGTAGCGGGGGGCCCTTAAGCACAGATACGCAGTATTTT. Translated, this is CASSLGSGGPLSTDTQYF.